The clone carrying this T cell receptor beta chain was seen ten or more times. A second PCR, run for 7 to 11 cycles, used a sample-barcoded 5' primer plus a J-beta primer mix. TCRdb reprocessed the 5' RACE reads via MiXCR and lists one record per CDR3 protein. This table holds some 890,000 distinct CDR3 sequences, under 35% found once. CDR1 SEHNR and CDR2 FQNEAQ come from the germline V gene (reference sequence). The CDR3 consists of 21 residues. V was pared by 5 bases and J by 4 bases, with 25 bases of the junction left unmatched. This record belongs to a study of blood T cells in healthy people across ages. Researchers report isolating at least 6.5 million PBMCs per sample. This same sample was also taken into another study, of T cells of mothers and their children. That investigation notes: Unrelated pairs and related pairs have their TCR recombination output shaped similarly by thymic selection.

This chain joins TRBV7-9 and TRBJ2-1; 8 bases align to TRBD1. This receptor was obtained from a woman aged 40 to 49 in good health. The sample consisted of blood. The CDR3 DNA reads TGTGCCAGCAGCGACCCGCCTGGGGACAGGAGGGACCTTCTCTATTACAATGAGCAGTTCTTC. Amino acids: CASSDPPGDRRDLLYYNEQFF.